One sample yielded the 18 T cell receptor beta chains listed below, sequenced in a study of blood T cells in healthy people across ages. A second about 6 to 11 cycle PCR used barcoded and J-beta primers. TCRdb redid the calling of the 5' RACE reads with MiXCR, one entry per CDR3 protein. In the table there are roughly 560,000 distinct CDR3 sequences, 24% of which are singletons. This sample was shared with a second study, whose subject was T cells of mothers and their children.

Material for sequencing was blood. Receptors originate from a boy aged 5-17 years in good health.

This rearrangement joins TRBV20-1 to TRBJ2-7; 11 bases are a match to TRBD2. The CDR3 extends over 13 amino acids. Germline-derived CDR1 and CDR2 are DFQATT and SNEGSKA (reference sequence). V lost 5 bases to trimming and J lost 4 bases; unmatched junction nucleotides: 4. The DNA of the CDR3 is TGCAGTGCTCGACTAGCGGGATTTTACGAGCAGTACTTC. This translates into CSARLAGFYEQYF.

A few counts support this clonotype. The chain uses TRBV19 and TRBJ2-5; TRBD1 matches at 9 bases. The DNA end favors TRBJ2-7, so the J call may be wrong. The germline gives CDR1 LNHDA, CDR2 SQIVND (reference sequence). CDR3 size: 14 residues. For the CDR3, the DNA is TGTGCCAGTAGTGCTCGGGGACAGGGCTACGAGCAGTACTTC. This codes for CASSARGQGYEQYF.

This rearrangement joins TRBV5-1 to TRBJ2-1; D is unclear. V gave up 4 bases and J gave up 4 bases, with 15 bases separating them. Germline lookup yields CDR1 SGHRS and CDR2 YFSETQ. The CDR3 sequence is 15 residues long. For the CDR3, the DNA is TGCGCCAGCAGCCCGGCTGGGGATACGTACAATGAGCAGTTCTTC. This encodes CASSPAGDTYNEQFF.

The genes are TRBV12-3 or TRBV12-4 and TRBJ1-1, with TRBD1 matching over 7 bases. This CDR3 has 15 amino acids. The junction had 11 bases not matched to a gene; V was cut back by 4 bases and J by 6 bases. CDR3 DNA sequence: TGTGCCAGCAGTTCGCACGGACAGGTTGGGGCTGAAGCTTTCTTT. Amino acids: CASSSHGQVGAEAFF.

The chain recombines TRBV12-3 or TRBV12-4 with TRBJ2-3; TRBD1 or TRBD2 may be the D gene (5 bases each). Trimming removed 3 bases at V and 2 bases at J, with 9 bases between. The CDR3 has 14 residues. The CDR3, as DNA: TGTGCCAGCAGTTTTGGGACCCACACAGATACGCAGTATTTT. This gives the protein CASSFGTHTDTQYF.

V is TRBV10-3 and J is TRBJ2-5, with D tentatively TRBD2 (5 bases). V was shortened by 7 bases and J by 0 bases, with 9 bases between the two germline ends. CDR1 and CDR2 (germline): ENHRY, SYGVKD. The CDR3 totals 13 residues. CDR3 residues: CAIMSEDQETQYF. The CDR3 nucleotides read TGTGCCATCATGTCGGAGGACCAAGAGACCCAGTACTTC.

The chain combines TRBV7-2 with TRBJ2-5; no firm D call. The assigned J gene may be wrong: the sequence end matches TRBJ2-1 better. Germline CDR1 and CDR2: SGHTA and FQGNSA. CDR3 length equals 13 residues. CDR3 sequence (DNA): TGTGCCAGCAGCCACCTGGCTCTGAATGAGCAGTTCTTC. This sequence encodes CASSHLALNEQFF.

This chain uses TRBV2 with TRBJ2-5; possible D gene TRBD1, 6 bases. CDR3 length: 16 amino acids. Germline values: CDR1 SNHLY, CDR2 FYNNEI. V was clipped by 6 bases and J by 13 bases, with 30 bases between them. CDR3 region: CASRYPEGTRNTLGYF. CDR3 nucleotide sequence: TGTGCCAGCAGATACCCTGAGGGGACAAGGAATACGCTTGGGTACTTC.

The genes are TRBV9 and TRBJ1-5; D gene ambiguous. The germline V and J ends were trimmed by 0 bases and 1 base, with 8 bases remaining between them. The V gene's germline CDR1 is SGDLS and CDR2 YYNGEE. The CDR3 consists of 15 residues. As DNA, the CDR3 is TGTGCCAGCAGCGTAGCTTTGGGGAGCAATCAGCCCCAGCATTTT. Translation gives CASSVALGSNQPQHF.

This clonotype was found once. The chain employs TRBV15 and TRBJ2-7; D uncertain. CDR1 is LNHNV, CDR2 YYDKDF, per germline (reference sequence). V lost 0 bases and J lost 2, with 17 bases in between. This CDR3 spans 17 amino acids. As DNA, the CDR3 is TGTGCCACCAGCAGAGATGGGGATTGGACCAGTGCCTACGAGCAGTACTTC. Protein product: CATSRDGDWTSAYEQYF.

This chain uses TRBV5-1 with TRBJ2-5; D may be TRBD1 (6 bases). The germline V gene encodes CDR1 SGHRS and CDR2 YFSETQ. With 2 bases removed from V and 5 bases from J, the gap between germline ends came to 19 bases. The CDR3 runs 16 residues. DNA of the CDR3: TGCGCCAGCAGCTTAAACGACCGTGGGACAACCGAGACCCAGTACTTC. Amino acid sequence: CASSLNDRGTTETQYF.

This clonotype showed up just a few times. The V call is TRBV4-1, the J call TRBJ2-5, with 7 positions matching TRBD2. Germline lookup yields CDR1 MGHRA and CDR2 YSYEKL. The CDR3 is made up of 15 amino acids. Germline trimming cut 3 bases from V and 4 bases from J; bases unmatched to any gene: 8. CDR3 protein: CASSHPQGGSETQYF. CDR3 coding DNA: TGCGCCAGCAGCCACCCCCAGGGAGGGTCAGAGACCCAGTACTTC.

J is TRBJ1-2 and V is TRBV5-1, with 8 positions matching TRBD1. CDR1 and CDR2 (germline): SGHRS, YFSETQ. CDR3 size: 13 residues. Trimming at V came to 3 bases and at J to 8 bases, leaving 6 bases not matched to a gene. Here the CDR3 reads CASSSDRGGGYTF. For the CDR3, the DNA is TGCGCCAGCAGCTCTGACAGGGGTGGCGGCTACACCTTC. Full variable domain (outside the CDR3, taken from reference TRBV5-1 and TRBJ1-2): KAGVTQTPRYLIKTRGQQVTLSCSPISGHRSVSWYQQTPGQGLQFLFEYFSETQRNKGNFPGRFSGRQFSNSRSEMNVSTLELGDSALYLCASSSDRGGGYTFGSGTRLTVV.

The chain recombines TRBV29-1 with TRBJ2-7, with TRBD1 identical over 8 bases. Germline CDR1 reads SQVTM; CDR2 reads ANQGSEA. The CDR3 length is 14 residues. J lost 0 bases, V lost 6 bases, and 7 bases had no gene match. DNA for the CDR3: TGCAGCGTGTTGGGACAGGAAGCCTCCTACGAGCAGTACTTC. Encoded protein: CSVLGQEASYEQYF.

This chain links TRBV4-3 with TRBJ1-1; D is unclear. The CDR3 is made up of 14 amino acids. Germline V gives CDR1 LGHNA, CDR2 YSLEER. Trimming shortened V by 0 bases and J by 5 bases, and 10 bases separated the two germline ends. The CDR3 coding sequence is TGCGCCAGCAGCCAAGATTGGGCAGAGACTGAAGCTTTCTTT. It codes for CASSQDWAETEAFF.

V usage is TRBV6-8 and J usage is TRBJ2-7, with TRBD1 identical over 9 bases. The better agreement between TRBJ2-5 and the DNA end casts doubt on the J call. CDR1 is MNHGY, CDR2 SAAAGT, per germline. The CDR3 is 15 amino acids. CDR3 residues: CASRNRGLYQETQYF. The DNA of the CDR3 is TGTGCCAGCAGGAACAGGGGGCTCTACCAAGAGACCCAGTACTTC.

The genes are TRBV13 and TRBJ1-1; tentatively, D is TRBD1 (5 bases). Trimming removed 0 bases at V and 8 bases at J, with 19 bases between. The germline V gene encodes CDR1 PRHDT and CDR2 FYEKMQ (reference sequence). CDR3 length: 16 amino acids. This chain's CDR3 is CASSLGSIQGRAEAFF. In DNA, the CDR3 is TGTGCCAGCAGCTTAGGCTCTATCCAGGGAAGGGCCGAAGCTTTCTTT.

A few counts support this clonotype. In DNA form, the CDR3 reads TGTGCCACCCACGCGGCTAGCGGGGTTGTGAACACCGGGGAGCTGTTTTTT. Encoded protein: CATHAASGVVNTGELFF. This chain uses TRBV27 with TRBJ2-2, with TRBD2 matching over 9 bases. V shed 10 bases and J 1 base; nucleotides not matched to a gene: 13. CDR1 is MNHEY, CDR2 SMNVEV, per germline (reference sequence). The CDR3 runs to 17 residues.